A single sample gave rise to the 24 T cell receptor beta chains below, sequenced in a study of blood T cell repertoires in COVID-19. Some clones are missing from TCRdb's copy, which holds only in-frame ones; the method was immunoSEQ multiplex PCR. The sample has 110,000 to 150,000 clones, less than 85% seen once; the top ten hold approximately 9%. The sequenced sample was peripheral blood. These receptors all come from an elderly woman in a cohort sampled during active or convalescent COVID-19.

The genes are TRBV9 and TRBJ1-5; TRBD1 might be the D (5 bases). Trimming removed 0 bases from V and 3 bases from J, with 7 bases in between. From germline, CDR1 is SGDLS and CDR2 YYNGEE. The length of the CDR3 is 14 residues. The CDR3 sequence: CASSVGGVNQPQHF. The CDR3 coding sequence is TGTGCCAGCAGCGTAGGGGGGGTCAATCAGCCCCAGCATTTT.

This clone was found a few times. This rearrangement joins TRBV19 to TRBJ1-2, with D possibly matching TRBD1 (6 bases). Germline V lookup: CDR1 LNHDA, CDR2 SQIVND (reference sequence). V lost 4 bases, J lost 1 base, and 13 bases lay in between. This CDR3 region has 15 residues. DNA for the CDR3: TGTGCCAGTAGTAGGCGCGAAGGGGGTAACTATGGCTACACCTTC. Amino acids: CASSRREGGNYGYTF.

The V gene is TRBV5-1, the J gene TRBJ1-1; D perhaps matches TRBD1 (6 bases). V was trimmed by 4 bases and J by 6 bases, leaving 16 bases between them. This CDR3 has 14 amino acids. Germline V gene data show CDR1 as SGHRS and CDR2 as YFSETQ. This CDR3 reads CASSDNPGDSEAFF. In nucleotides, the CDR3 is TGCGCCAGCAGCGATAATCCAGGGGATTCTGAAGCTTTCTTT.

The V gene is TRBV6-5, the J gene TRBJ2-1, with 7 nucleotides matching TRBD1. Germline CDR1 MNHEY, CDR2 SVGAGI. This CDR3 contains 12 residues. Trimming cost V 6 bases and J 8 bases; bases outside gene matches: 4. The CDR3 coding sequence is TGTGCCAGCAGCCCAGACAGGGATGAGCAGTTCTTC. Translation: CASSPDRDEQFF.

J is TRBJ1-1 and V is TRBV7-2; D gene ambiguous. The CDR3 has 13 amino acids. V lost 7 bases and J lost 0, with 9 bases in between. Germline V lookup: CDR1 SGHTA, CDR2 FQGNSA. DNA of the CDR3: TGTGCCAGCAACTACCCCATGAACACTGAAGCTTTCTTT. As protein: CASNYPMNTEAFF.

V usage is TRBV19 and J usage is TRBJ1-5; D may be TRBD1 (6 bases). This CDR3 has 16 residues. Germline lookup yields CDR1 LNHDA and CDR2 SQIVND (reference sequence). Trimming pared 4 bases from V and 6 bases from J, leaving 19 bases between. CDR3 sequence reads: CASSTVTGFYGQPQHF. The DNA of the CDR3 is TGTGCCAGTAGTACAGTCACAGGGTTTTACGGTCAGCCCCAGCATTTT.

The chain couples TRBV4-2 to TRBJ1-5; 7 bases map to TRBD1. The CDR3 contains 15 residues. V lost 1 base, J lost 2 bases, and 2 bases stayed unmatched. Germline CDR1 is LGHNA and CDR2 is YNFKEQ. CDR3 nucleotides: TGTGCCAGCAGCCAAGGGGACAGCCGCAATCAGCCCCAGCATTTT. It is translated as CASSQGDSRNQPQHF.

This rearrangement joins TRBV7-7 to TRBJ2-5; 8 bases agree with TRBD1. CDR1 is SSHAT, CDR2 FNYEAQ, per germline (reference sequence). CDR3 length: 13 amino acids. V lost 5 bases to trimming and J lost 6 bases; unmatched junction nucleotides: 5. This chain's CDR3 is CASSRTGRQTQYF. DNA for the CDR3: TGTGCCAGCAGCCGGACAGGGCGGCAGACCCAGTACTTC.

The chain uses TRBV2 and TRBJ2-1, with 13 bases matching TRBD2. CDR1 and CDR2 from the germline V gene are SNHLY and FYNNEI. V shed 6 bases, J shed 8 bases, and the junction held 4 bases outside the gene matches. This CDR3 region has 14 residues. The CDR3 DNA follows: TGTGCCAGCAGGGCCGGGACTAGCGGGGATGAGCAGTTCTTC. Its protein is CASRAGTSGDEQFF.

The chain couples TRBV7-2 to TRBJ2-5; weak D call: TRBD1 (6 bases). The germline gives CDR1 SGHTA, CDR2 FQGNSA. V lost 5 bases and J 4 bases, leaving 11 bases between the germline ends. This CDR3 spans 13 amino acids. The CDR3 sequence: CASSTRGGETQYF. In DNA form, the CDR3 reads TGTGCCAGCAGCACAAGAGGGGGAGAGACCCAGTACTTC.

The V and J genes are TRBV5-8 and TRBJ2-1, with 8 positions matching TRBD2. Germline-derived CDR1 and CDR2 are SGHTS and YDEGEE. V shed 7 bases and J 4 bases; nucleotides not matched to a gene: 10. The CDR3 is made up of 15 amino acids. CDR3 bases: TGTGCCAGCGCGAAGGCGGGGGGACTTTACAATGAGCAGTTCTTC. It translates to CASAKAGGLYNEQFF.

This clone was detected a few times. The gene calls are TRBV10-3 and TRBJ1-5; 10 positions agree with TRBD1. Losses at the gene ends were 10 bases for V and 3 bases for J; bases not matched to a gene: 6. There are 14 residues in the CDR3. The germline gives CDR1 ENHRY, CDR2 SYGVKD. CDR3: CATGQGDSNQPQHF. The CDR3 DNA reads as TGTGCCACAGGACAGGGGGATTCCAATCAGCCCCAGCATTTT.

The chain joins TRBV19 to TRBJ2-1, with 11 bases that match TRBD2. The CDR3 sequence is 16 residues long. Unmatched junction bases numbered 7, after V lost 6 bases and J lost 3 bases. Germline V CDR1 and CDR2: LNHDA, SQIVND (reference sequence). CDR3 amino acids: CASRRGTSGYYNEQFF. CDR3 coding DNA: TGTGCCAGTAGAAGAGGGACTAGCGGATACTACAATGAGCAGTTCTTC.

The chain combines TRBV18 with TRBJ2-3, with 7 bases matching TRBD1. The CDR3 loop spans 16 amino acids. The germline V gene has CDR1 KGHSH and CDR2 LQKENI. After removal of 0 bases from V and 2 bases from J, the junction contained 5 bases not matched to a gene. Here the CDR3 DNA reads TGTGCCAGCTCACCACCCGGGACAGTCCTCACAGATACGCAGTATTTT. Protein: CASSPPGTVLTDTQYF.

This clone was observed at least ten times. The rearrangement links TRBV9 to TRBJ2-1, with 13 bases identical to TRBD2. Germline V gene sequence: CDR1 SGDLS, CDR2 YYNGEE. The CDR3 has 15 amino acids. Trimming at V came to 4 bases and at J to 8 bases, leaving 6 bases not matched to a gene. The CDR3 bases are TGTGCCAGCAGCCCGGGGACTAGCGGGGTTGATGAGCAGTTCTTC. Translated: CASSPGTSGVDEQFF.

The V gene is TRBV18, the J gene TRBJ1-2, with D maybe TRBD1 (5 bases). This CDR3 contains 15 residues. V was shortened by 3 bases and J by 0 bases, with 11 bases between the two germline ends. Germline V gives CDR1 KGHSH, CDR2 LQKENI. As DNA, the CDR3 is TGTGCCAGCTCACCCAGACAGAACGCTAACTATGGCTACACCTTC. As protein: CASSPRQNANYGYTF.

This chain uses TRBV6-5 with TRBJ2-1; TRBD1 is a possible D gene (5 bases). CDR3 length: 15 amino acids. V was cut by 5 bases and J by 5 bases, with 16 bases left in between. Germline V gives CDR1 MNHEY, CDR2 SVGAGI. CDR3 in amino acids: CASSNEDLGHNEQFF. The CDR3 bases are TGTGCCAGCAGTAACGAGGACCTGGGGCACAATGAGCAGTTCTTC.

The chain employs TRBV18 and TRBJ1-2, with 10 bases that match TRBD1. The CDR3 sequence is 18 residues long. CDR1 is KGHSH, CDR2 LQKENI, per germline. J lost 2 bases, V lost 6 bases, and 15 bases had no gene match. The CDR3 DNA follows: TGTGCCAGCTCGAGGATATCGGGACAGGGGACCCGGAACTATGGCTACACCTTC. This codes for CASSRISGQGTRNYGYTF.

This chain uses TRBV27 with TRBJ1-2; the match to TRBD1 covers 11 bases. The CDR3 sequence is 13 residues long. V was pared by 7 bases and J by 5 bases, with 3 bases of the junction left unmatched. Germline V gene data show CDR1 as MNHEY and CDR2 as SMNVEV (reference sequence). The CDR3 loop is CASKGQGGYGYTF. The CDR3 nucleotides are TGTGCCAGCAAGGGACAGGGGGGATATGGCTACACCTTC.

The gene calls are TRBV2 and TRBJ2-2, with a possible D match to TRBD2 (6 bases). CDR1 is SNHLY, CDR2 FYNNEI, per germline. The CDR3 totals 15 residues. V lost 6 bases to trimming and J lost 0 bases, with 11 bases between them. The CDR3 DNA follows: TGTGCCAGCAGGGCGGGACTTACGAACACCGGGGAGCTGTTTTTT. Translated, it gives CASRAGLTNTGELFF.

The rearrangement uses TRBV7-2 and TRBJ1-6, with 11 nucleotides matching TRBD1. The germline CDR1 and CDR2 sequences are SGHTA and FQGNSA. The V and J ends lost 5 bases and 9 bases, in that order; junction bases with no gene match: 6. The CDR3 totals 15 residues. The CDR3 sequence: CASSPGQGASSPLHF. Written as DNA, the CDR3 is TGTGCCAGCAGCCCTGGACAGGGGGCAAGTTCACCCCTCCACTTT.

This clone showed up just a few times. The V and J genes are TRBV19 and TRBJ1-5; perhaps TRBD1 as D (5 bases). The CDR3 extends over 18 amino acids. V was cut by 9 bases and J by 7 bases, with 31 bases left in between. Germline V CDR1 and CDR2: LNHDA, SQIVND (reference sequence). The CDR3 loop is CASRKGRQWGAGGQPQHF. Written as DNA, the CDR3 is TGTGCCAGCCGGAAAGGACGACAGTGGGGTGCGGGAGGACAGCCCCAGCATTTT.

This rearrangement joins TRBV5-6 to TRBJ2-4, with 7 bases lining up with TRBD2. The V and J ends lost 0 bases and 0 bases, in that order; junction bases with no gene match: 9. This CDR3 has 18 amino acids. CDR1 and CDR2 (germline): SGHDT, YYEEEE. In nucleotides, the CDR3 is TGTGCCAGCAGCTTGGCCCCCGTCGGGGGGTTAGCCAAAAACATTCAGTACTTC. It specifies CASSLAPVGGLAKNIQYF.

The chain employs TRBV30 and TRBJ1-2; a weak D match, TRBD1 (6 bases). In germline, CDR1 is GTSNPN, CDR2 SVGIG (reference sequence). This CDR3 is 15 amino acids long. Trimming pared 5 bases from V and 2 bases from J, leaving 18 bases between. The DNA for the CDR3 is TGTGCCTGGTTCCCTCTTTCCGGGACAAACTATGGCTACACCTTC. This sequence encodes CAWFPLSGTNYGYTF.